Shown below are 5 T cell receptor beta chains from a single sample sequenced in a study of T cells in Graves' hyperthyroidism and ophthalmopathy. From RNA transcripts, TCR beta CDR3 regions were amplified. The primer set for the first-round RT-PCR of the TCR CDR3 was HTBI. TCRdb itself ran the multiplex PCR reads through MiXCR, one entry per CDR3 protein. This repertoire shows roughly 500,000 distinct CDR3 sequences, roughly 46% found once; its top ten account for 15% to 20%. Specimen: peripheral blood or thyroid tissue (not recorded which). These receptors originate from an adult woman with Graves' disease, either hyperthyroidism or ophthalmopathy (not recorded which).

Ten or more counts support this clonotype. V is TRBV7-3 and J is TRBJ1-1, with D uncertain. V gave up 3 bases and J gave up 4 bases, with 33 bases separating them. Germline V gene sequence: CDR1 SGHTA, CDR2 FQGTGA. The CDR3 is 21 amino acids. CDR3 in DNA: TGTGCCAGCAGCTTTCTTGCCCCCTCTCCCCCTTGGTCGGGCCCGGTCACTGAAGCTTTCTTT. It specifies CASSFLAPSPPWSGPVTEAFF.

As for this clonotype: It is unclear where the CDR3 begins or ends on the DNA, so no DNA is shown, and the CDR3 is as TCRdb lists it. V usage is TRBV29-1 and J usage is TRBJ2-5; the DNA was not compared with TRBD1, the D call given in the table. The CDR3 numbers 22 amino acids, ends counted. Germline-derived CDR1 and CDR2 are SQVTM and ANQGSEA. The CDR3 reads CSVERKISFTEAFFGQTQTQYF.

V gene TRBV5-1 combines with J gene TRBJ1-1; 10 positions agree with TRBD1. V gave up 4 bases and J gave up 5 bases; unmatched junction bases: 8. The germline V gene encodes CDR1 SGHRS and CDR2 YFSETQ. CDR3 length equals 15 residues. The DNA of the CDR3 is TGCGCCAGCAGCGCTCGACAGGGGGCGCGTACTGAAGCTTTCTTT. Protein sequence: CASSARQGARTEAFF.

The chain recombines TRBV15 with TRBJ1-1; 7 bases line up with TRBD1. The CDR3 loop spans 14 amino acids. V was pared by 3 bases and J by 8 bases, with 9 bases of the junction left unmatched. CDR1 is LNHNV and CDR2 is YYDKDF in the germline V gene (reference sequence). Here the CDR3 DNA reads TGTGCCACCAGCAGTTCGACAGGGATCTCCGAAGCTTTCTTT. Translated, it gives CATSSSTGISEAFF.

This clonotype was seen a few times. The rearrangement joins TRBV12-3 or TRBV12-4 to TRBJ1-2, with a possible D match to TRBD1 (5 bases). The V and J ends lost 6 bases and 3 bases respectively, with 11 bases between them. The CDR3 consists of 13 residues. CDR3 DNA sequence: TGTGCCAGCAGGGATGACAGAGACTATGGCTACACCTTC. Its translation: CASRDDRDYGYTF.